Listed below are T cell receptor beta chains from one sample, sequenced in a study of blood T cells in healthy people across ages. Using its own MiXCR run on the 5' RACE reads, TCRdb lists one record per CDR3 protein. The top ten clones hold approximately 3.7% of a sample with nearly 800,000 distinct CDR3 sequences, approximately 25% of them seen once. The same data also contributed to another study, on T cells of mothers and their children.

Material: blood. Every receptor here comes from a boy between 10 and 17 years old in good health. Each CDR3 is given with its conserved first and last residue. A D gene is named only where the DNA matches it firmly. The size field is filled for only some rows; it gives once, few, many or a size class.

V	size	J	D	CDR3	DNA
TRBV7-8	.	TRBJ2-3	TRBD2	CASSPRTSGKSDTQYF	TGTGCCAGCAGCCCGCGGACTAGCGGGAAGTCAGATACGCAGTATTTT
TRBV20-1	once	TRBJ2-7	TRBD2	CSAQLAGGRSRQYF	TGCAGTGCTCAGCTAGCGGGAGGCCGTAGTCGGCAGTACTTC
TRBV20-1	.	TRBJ2-7	.	CSAYRDSYEQYF	TGCAGTGCGTACAGGGACTCCTACGAGCAGTACTTC
TRBV2	few	TRBJ2-3	.	CASSSDRRTDTQYF	TGTGCCAGCAGTTCGGACAGACGCACAGATACGCAGTATTTT
TRBV15	few	TRBJ2-2	TRBD2	CATSSGTSDGTGELFF	TGTGCCACCAGCAGCGGTACTAGCGATGGCACCGGGGAGCTGTTTTTT
TRBV30	few	TRBJ2-5	.	CAWSVAGGGTQYF	TGTGCCTGGAGTGTTGCTGGAGGTGGGACCCAGTACTTC
TRBV6-5	.	TRBJ2-2	.	CASSYGRANTGELFF	TGTGCCAGCAGTTACGGCAGGGCCAACACCGGGGAGCTGTTTTTT
TRBV12-3/TRBV12-4	.	TRBJ2-4	.	CASSTREGGHIQYF	TGTGCCAGCAGTACTCGGGAAGGGGGACACATTCAGTACTTC
TRBV20-1	many	TRBJ2-5	TRBD2	CSARDPGSGRARETQYF	TGCAGTGCTAGAGATCCCGGTAGCGGGAGGGCCAGAGAGACCCAGTACTTC
TRBV3-1	.	TRBJ2-7	.	CASSQELPSYEQYF	TGTGCCAGCAGCCAAGAACTACCCTCCTACGAGCAGTACTTC
TRBV6-5	.	TRBJ2-1	.	CASSYGPGFEQFF	TGTGCCAGCAGTTACGGTCCAGGGTTTGAGCAGTTCTTC
TRBV7-9	few	TRBJ2-2	.	CASSFNGLANTGELFF	TGTGCCAGCAGCTTCAATGGGCTAGCGAACACCGGGGAGCTGTTTTTT
TRBV4-3	few	TRBJ2-1	.	CASSQDAGGSYNEQFF	TGCGCCAGCAGCCAAGATGCCGGGGGCTCCTACAATGAGCAGTTCTTC
TRBV16	few	TRBJ1-6	.	CASSRQLFNSPLHF	TGTGCCAGCAGCCGACAGTTATTCAATTCACCCCTCCACTTT
TRBV12-3/TRBV12-4	.	TRBJ1-2	TRBD1	CASSGTGVGGYTF	TGTGCCAGCAGCGGGACAGGGGTTGGGGGCTACACCTTC
TRBV29-1	.	TRBJ2-5	TRBD2	CSAGGASERETQYF	TGCAGCGCCGGGGGGGCTAGCGAGAGAGAGACCCAGTACTTC
TRBV29-1	few	TRBJ1-2	.	CSVVSPGPTGYTF	TGCAGCGTTGTCTCCCCAGGGCCTACTGGCTACACCTTC
TRBV7-8	.	TRBJ1-3	.	CASTPSVSGNTIYF	TGTGCCAGCACCCCCTCGGTATCTGGAAACACCATATATTTT
TRBV20-1	.	TRBJ1-1	TRBD1	CSAREGATEAFF	TGCAGTGCCAGGGAGGGGGCCACTGAAGCTTTCTTT
TRBV6-6	few	TRBJ2-5	TRBD2	CASSYSHGGEETQYF	TGTGCCAGCAGTTACTCACACGGGGGGGAAGAGACCCAGTACTTC
TRBV7-2	few	TRBJ1-4	.	CASSLEAEEKLFF	TGTGCCAGCAGCTTAGAGGCGGAGGAAAAACTGTTTTTT
TRBV29-1	.	TRBJ2-1	.	CSVEDDRHNEQFF	TGCAGCGTTGAAGATGACAGACACAATGAGCAGTTCTTC
TRBV7-2	.	TRBJ2-2	TRBD2	CASSLAGTSGNTGELFF	TGTGCCAGCAGCTTAGCCGGGACTAGCGGGAACACCGGGGAGCTGTTTTTT
TRBV6-2/TRBV6-3	.	TRBJ2-7	.	CASSHDPARDYEQYF	TGTGCCAGCAGCCACGACCCAGCGAGAGACTACGAGCAGTACTTC
TRBV4-1	few	TRBJ1-1	.	CASSQGLGEAFF	TGCGCCAGCAGCCAGGGGTTGGGTGAAGCTTTCTTT
TRBV12-5	few	TRBJ1-3	.	CASGSGQPGNTIYF	TGTGCTAGTGGTTCGGGGCAGCCTGGAAACACCATATATTTT
TRBV24-1	.	TRBJ2-5	TRBD2	CATRGLAGDQETQYF	TGTGCCACTAGGGGACTAGCGGGAGACCAAGAGACCCAGTACTTC
TRBV15	.	TRBJ2-6	.	CATSRGHSGANVLTF	TGTGCCACCAGCAGGGGACACTCTGGGGCCAACGTCCTGACTTTC
TRBV7-2	.	TRBJ2-7	TRBD1	CASLPGTGSNEQYF	TGTGCCAGCTTACCCGGGACAGGGTCGAACGAGCAGTACTTC
TRBV10-3	.	TRBJ2-5	.	CAISESGSGRRQETQYF	TGTGCCATCAGTGAGTCTGGGTCAGGGAGACGACAAGAGACCCAGTACTTC
TRBV20-1	.	TRBJ2-5	TRBD2	CSARDLAGAETQYF	TGCAGTGCTAGAGATCTAGCGGGAGCGGAGACCCAGTACTTC
TRBV7-2	.	TRBJ1-2	.	CASSLERAGYTF	TGTGCCAGCAGCTTAGAGCGGGCTGGCTACACCTTC
TRBV9	.	TRBJ1-5	.	CATTGEADQPQHF	TGTGCCACCACCGGGGAGGCAGATCAGCCCCAGCATTTT
TRBV7-9	.	TRBJ2-7	.	CASTPETTYEQYF	TGTGCTAGCACCCCGGAGACTACCTACGAGCAGTACTTC
TRBV20-1	few	TRBJ1-4	TRBD1	CSAPTGVGEKLFF	TGCAGTGCCCCGACAGGGGTGGGCGAAAAACTGTTTTTT
TRBV2	.	TRBJ2-7	.	CASKRDSNYEQYF	TGTGCCAGCAAGCGGGACAGCAACTACGAGCAGTACTTC